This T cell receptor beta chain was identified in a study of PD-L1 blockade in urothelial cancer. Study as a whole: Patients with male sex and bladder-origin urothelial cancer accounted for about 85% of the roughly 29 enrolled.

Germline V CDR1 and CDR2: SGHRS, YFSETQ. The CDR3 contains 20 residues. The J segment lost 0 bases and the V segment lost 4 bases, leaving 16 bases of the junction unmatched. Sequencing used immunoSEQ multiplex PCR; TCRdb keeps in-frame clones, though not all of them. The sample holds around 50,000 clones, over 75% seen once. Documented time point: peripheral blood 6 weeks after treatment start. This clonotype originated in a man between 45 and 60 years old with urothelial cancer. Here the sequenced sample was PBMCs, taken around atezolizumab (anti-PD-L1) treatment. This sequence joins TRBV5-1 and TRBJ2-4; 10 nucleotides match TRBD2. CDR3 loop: CASSLAGERGGPIAKNIQYF. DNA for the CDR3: TGCGCCAGCAGCCTAGCGGGTGAGCGGGGGGGCCCTATAGCCAAAAACATTCAGTACTTC.